What follows is one T cell receptor (beta chain) and its context. These data belong to a study of blood T cell repertoires in COVID-19. Turning to the study itself: Donors in the United States, Italy and Spain gave samples during acute or convalescent COVID-19. T cells, B-cell-depleted T cells, or PBMCs provided the cDNA or gDNA that served as material.

How the authors handled the data: By means of reference gene primer amplification, nucleated cell counts were estimated. Data came from immunoSEQ multiplex PCR; TCRdb stores just in-frame clones and leaves some out. The V and J calls and clone size were taken over from that table, and D and trimming were inferred from the DNA. Of under 150,000 clones listed, roughly 85% are singletons. The V and J ends lost 5 bases and 7 bases, in that order; junction bases with no gene match: 14. Germline-derived CDR1 and CDR2 are SGHRS and YFSETQ. This CDR3 is 16 amino acids long. Sequenced: peripheral blood. The chain is built from TRBV5-1 and TRBJ2-1; 8 bases are shared with TRBD1. The TCR originated in a human donor in a cohort sampled during active COVID-19. CDR3 residues: CASRVTGTGPRNEQFF. CDR3 sequence (DNA): TGCGCCAGCAGGGTCACCGGGACAGGCCCTCGAAATGAGCAGTTCTTC.